What follows are 8 T cell receptor beta chains derived from one specimen sequenced in a study of T cell responses to AZD1222 COVID-19 vaccine. The protocol was immunoSEQ multiplex PCR, while the TCRdb copy is restricted to in-frame clones and leaves out a portion. Of 83,000 or so clones listed, 88% are singletons. The material was peripheral blood, obtained 28 days after the second AZD1222 dose. Receptor source: an adult who received the AZD1222 COVID-19 vaccine.

The chain employs TRBV12-5 and TRBJ2-1; 15 bases align to TRBD2. CDR3 length equals 14 residues. V trimming: 9 bases; J trimming: 7 bases; junction bases outside the gene matches: 4. The germline gives CDR1 LGHNT, CDR2 FRNRAP. CDR3 nucleotide sequence: TGTGCTAGCGGCGGGACTAGCGGGAGGAATGAGCAGTTCTTC. Amino acids: CASGGTSGRNEQFF. Full variable domain (outside the CDR3, taken from reference TRBV12-5 and TRBJ2-1): DARVTQTPRHKVTEMGQEVTMRCQPILGHNTVFWYRQTMMQGLELLAYFRNRAPLDDSGMPKDRFSAEMPDATLATLKIQPSEPRDSAVYFCASGGTSGRNEQFFGPGTRLTVL.

To note about this clone: This CDR3 is also generated by other DNA sequences in the sample. The rearrangement joins TRBV7-9 to TRBJ1-1; TRBD1 matches 7 bases. The CDR3 loop spans 14 amino acids. CDR1 is SEHNR and CDR2 is FQNEAQ in the germline V gene (reference sequence). Unmatched junction bases numbered 5, after V lost 5 bases and J lost 2 bases. The DNA of the CDR3 is TGTGCCAGCAGCCCAAGGACAGGTAACACTGAAGCTTTCTTT. Its protein product is CASSPRTGNTEAFF.

This clone was counted once. The chain employs TRBV4-1 and TRBJ2-7, with 8 bases aligning to TRBD1. Trimming removed 2 bases from V and 3 bases from J; junction bases left unmatched: 3. Germline CDR1 is MGHRA and CDR2 is YSYEKL. This CDR3 region has 14 residues. CDR3: CASSQRDRNYEQYF. CDR3 bases: TGCGCCAGCAGCCAACGGGACAGGAACTACGAGCAGTACTTC.

There are a few counts of this clone. This sequence joins TRBV4-2 and TRBJ1-4; D might be TRBD1 (5 bases). The V gene's germline CDR1 is LGHNA and CDR2 YNFKEQ. This CDR3 contains 15 residues. Trimming stripped 0 bases from V and 8 bases from J, with 13 bases between. The CDR3 coding sequence is TGTGCCAGCAGCCAAGATCGGCAGGGTGACGAAAAACTGTTTTTT. Encoded protein: CASSQDRQGDEKLFF.

The chain employs TRBV29-1 and TRBJ2-7, with 12 bases that match TRBD2. Germline V gene lookup returns CDR1 SQVTM and CDR2 ANQGSEA. The ends lost 5 bases at V and 5 bases at J; junction bases unmatched: 10. CDR3 length: 15 amino acids. CDR3 region: CSVRPGLAGSNEQYF. As DNA, the CDR3 is TGCAGCGTTCGCCCCGGACTAGCGGGATCAAACGAGCAGTACTTC.

The V call is TRBV2, the J call TRBJ2-7, with D hard to call. CDR1 SNHLY and CDR2 FYNNEI come from the germline V gene. The CDR3 loop spans 14 amino acids. V lost 5 bases and J lost 0, with 11 bases in between. The CDR3 nucleotides read TGTGCCAGCAGTCAGTCTGAATCCTCCTACGAGCAGTACTTC. It encodes CASSQSESSYEQYF.

The chain uses TRBV20-1 and TRBJ2-5, with a weak D call TRBD2 (6 bases). CDR1 is DFQATT and CDR2 is SNEGSKA in the germline V gene (reference sequence). The CDR3 totals 19 residues. Trimming stripped 3 bases from V and 5 bases from J, with 31 bases between. The CDR3 DNA follows: TGCAGTGCTAGTCCTACCGGGCTAGCGTTAAAGGGTTTCGCTGAGACCCAGTACTTC. Its translation: CSASPTGLALKGFAETQYF.

The chain carries TRBV2 and TRBJ2-2; TRBD1 matches at 11 bases. V was pared by 8 bases and J by 6 bases, with 8 bases of the junction left unmatched. This CDR3 has 15 residues. Germline V gene sequence: CDR1 SNHLY, CDR2 FYNNEI. CDR3 sequence (DNA): TGTGCCAGCTCGGACTGGGACAGGGGGGCCGGGGAGCTGTTTTTT. Amino acids: CASSDWDRGAGELFF.